This passage covers 13 T cell receptor beta chains from one sample sequenced in a study of cytomegalovirus exposure and HLA in healthy donors. The PCR contained 60 Vbeta and 13 Jbeta primers. Some clones are missing from TCRdb's copy, which holds only in-frame ones; the method was immunoSEQ multiplex PCR. Found here are 90,000 to 130,000 clones, approximately 70% of them singletons; the top ten hold roughly 8.7%. The sample consisted of PBMCs. The source is a man aged 25-40 years in good health and CMV-seropositive.

The J gene is TRBJ1-1, the V gene TRBV9, with no clear D. The CDR3 contains 15 residues. V gave up 0 bases and J gave up 0 bases, with 9 bases separating them. Germline V gives CDR1 SGDLS, CDR2 YYNGEE. Here the CDR3 reads CASSVAGAMNTEAFF. The CDR3 DNA reads TGTGCCAGCAGCGTAGCGGGAGCCATGAACACTGAAGCTTTCTTT.

The V and J genes are TRBV6-5 and TRBJ1-2; 7 bases agree with TRBD1. This CDR3 has 11 amino acids. Germline assignment: CDR1 MNHEY and CDR2 SVGAGI. The ends lost 7 bases at V and 8 bases at J; junction bases unmatched: 4. CDR3 in DNA: TGTGCCAGCACTCAGGGGGACGGCTACACCTTC. This codes for CASTQGDGYTF.

The rearrangement links TRBV19 to TRBJ2-1, with D perhaps matching TRBD1 (6 bases). V was trimmed by 8 bases and J by 9 bases, leaving 14 bases between them. The length of the CDR3 is 12 residues. Looked up from germline, CDR1 is LNHDA and CDR2 is SQIVND (reference sequence). CDR3 loop: CASGKETGEQFF. In DNA form, the CDR3 reads TGTGCCAGTGGGAAAGAGACAGGTGAGCAGTTCTTC.

This sequence joins TRBV30 and TRBJ1-5; TRBD1 might be the D (6 bases). Trimming shortened V by 2 bases and J by 3 bases, and 14 bases separated the two germline ends. This CDR3 comprises 15 residues. In germline, CDR1 is GTSNPN, CDR2 SVGIG (reference sequence). In nucleotides, the CDR3 is TGTGCCTGGAGTTTCGCGGGGGCTGTCAATCAGCCCCAGCATTTT. This translates into CAWSFAGAVNQPQHF.

The chain employs TRBV5-1 and TRBJ2-1; 8 nucleotides line up with TRBD2. V shed 4 bases, J shed 7 bases, and the junction held 7 bases outside the gene matches. The germline V gene has CDR1 SGHRS and CDR2 YFSETQ. The CDR3 is 14 amino acids. In DNA, the CDR3 is TGCGCCAGCAGCCTCTCGGGAGGGATGAATGAGCAGTTCTTC. Translation gives CASSLSGGMNEQFF.

V gene TRBV9 combines with J gene TRBJ2-5; D may be TRBD2 (6 bases). The germline CDR1 and CDR2 sequences are SGDLS and YYNGEE. The CDR3 extends over 17 amino acids. Trimming stripped 0 bases from V and 5 bases from J, with 20 bases between. This CDR3 is CASSVGSGEGFGETQYF. CDR3 DNA sequence: TGTGCCAGCAGCGTAGGGTCGGGAGAGGGATTCGGGGAGACCCAGTACTTC. Supplemented by reference TRBV9 and TRBJ2-5, the full variable domain reads DSGVTQTPKHLITATGQRVTLRCSPRSGDLSVYWYQQSLDQGLQFLIQYYNGEERAKGNILERFSAQQFPDLHSELNLSSLELGDSALYFCASSVGSGEGFGETQYFGPGTRLLVL.

This clone turned up a few times. Other DNA sequences in this sample translate to the same CDR3. The rearrangement joins TRBV28 to TRBJ2-7, with 10 bases fitting TRBD1. The CDR3 spans 14 residues. The V gene's germline CDR1 is MDHEN and CDR2 SYDVKM. V gave up 5 bases and J gave up 3 bases; unmatched junction bases: 4. CDR3 sequence: CASSLGQGSYEQYF. The CDR3 DNA is TGTGCCAGCAGTCTGGGACAGGGGAGCTACGAGCAGTACTTC.

The chain combines TRBV5-1 with TRBJ2-7, with 10 bases matching TRBD2. CDR1 SGHRS and CDR2 YFSETQ come from the germline V gene. J gave up 0 bases and V 5 bases, and 17 bases lay outside the gene matches. The length of the CDR3 is 19 residues. CDR3 residues: CASSLTGTSALPSSYEQYV. In DNA, the CDR3 is TGCGCCAGCAGTTTGACCGGGACTAGCGCCCTCCCTAGCTCCTACGAGCAGTACGTC.

The chain joins TRBV18 to TRBJ1-4; 7 bases line up with TRBD1. This CDR3 region has 17 residues. Germline CDR1 is KGHSH and CDR2 is LQKENI. J gave up 3 bases and V 1 base, and 8 bases lay outside the gene matches. CDR3 sequence reads: CASSPRETGRANEKLFF. The CDR3 DNA is TGTGCCAGCTCACCACGTGAGACAGGGCGCGCTAATGAAAAACTGTTTTTT. Filled out from reference TRBV18 and TRBJ1-4, the complete variable domain reads NAGVMQNPRHLVRRRGQEARLRCSPMKGHSHVYWYRQLPEEGLKFMVYLQKENIIDESGMPKERFSAEFPKEGPSILRIQQVVRGDSAAYFCASSPRETGRANEKLFFGSGTQLSVL.

This chain uses TRBV6-6 with TRBJ2-1, with D uncertain. V was clipped by 0 bases and J by 5 bases, with 5 bases between them. The CDR3 runs to 13 residues. Germline V CDR1 and CDR2: MNHNY, SVGAGI (reference sequence). Here the CDR3 reads CASSYSLDNEQFF. The CDR3 coding sequence is TGTGCCAGCAGTTACTCACTCGACAATGAGCAGTTCTTC.

This clone is a singleton in its sample. The chain uses TRBV19 and TRBJ2-2, with TRBD1 identical over 8 bases. The V segment lost 3 bases and the J segment 5 bases; nucleotides outside the gene matches: 8. The CDR3 loop spans 16 amino acids. Germline loops: CDR1 LNHDA, CDR2 SQIVND (reference sequence). CDR3 amino acids: CASSIQGARKTGELFF. The CDR3 bases are TGTGCCAGTAGTATTCAGGGGGCGCGTAAGACCGGGGAGCTGTTTTTT.

This clone has more than one count but fewer than ten. This chain uses TRBV9 with TRBJ2-1, with D perhaps matching TRBD2 (6 bases). Trimming pared 4 bases from V and 4 bases from J, leaving 12 bases between. CDR1 is SGDLS and CDR2 is YYNGEE in the germline V gene. The CDR3 is 14 residues long. CDR3 loop: CASSSGLNYNEQFF. The CDR3 nucleotides are TGTGCCAGCAGCTCTGGACTAAATTACAATGAGCAGTTCTTC.

This clone was detected a few times. The gene calls are TRBV18 and TRBJ1-1; no clear D. V shed 3 bases and J shed 1 base, with 3 bases lying between them. The length of the CDR3 is 12 residues. Germline V gene data show CDR1 as KGHSH and CDR2 as LQKENI. In nucleotides, the CDR3 is TGTGCCAGCTCACCGGCGAACACTGAAGCTTTCTTT. Residues: CASSPANTEAFF. Full variable domain (rest looked up from reference TRBV18 and TRBJ1-1): NAGVMQNPRHLVRRRGQEARLRCSPMKGHSHVYWYRQLPEEGLKFMVYLQKENIIDESGMPKERFSAEFPKEGPSILRIQQVVRGDSAAYFCASSPANTEAFFGQGTRLTVV.